The 29 T cell receptor beta chains presented below share a single source sample, sequenced in a study of cytomegalovirus exposure and HLA in healthy donors. The PCR was carried out with 60 Vbeta primers and 13 Jbeta primers. TCRdb's table, derived via immunoSEQ multiplex PCR, lists solely in-frame clones and lacks some. The data show 100,000 to 120,000 clones, approximately 14% seen once. The sample was PBMCs. Receptor source: a female donor in good health and CMV-seronegative.

This clone showed up just a few times. V and J are TRBV4-1 and TRBJ2-1; the match to TRBD1 covers 10 bases. Germline CDR1 reads MGHRA; CDR2 reads YSYEKL. The CDR3 extends over 13 amino acids. The junction had 3 bases not matched to a gene; V was cut back by 3 bases and J by 10 bases. The CDR3: CASSQGQGWEQFF. In DNA, the CDR3 is TGCGCCAGCAGCCAGGGACAGGGGTGGGAGCAGTTCTTC.

This clone was recorded a few times. The genes are TRBV20-1 and TRBJ1-2; D is unclear. V lost 7 bases and J 5 bases, leaving 11 bases between the germline ends. Germline CDR1 and CDR2: DFQATT and SNEGSKA (reference sequence). CDR3 length: 11 residues. CDR3 protein: CSEVGRYGYTF. CDR3 bases: TGCAGTGAGGTGGGGAGATATGGCTACACCTTC.

The chain is built from TRBV7-6 and TRBJ2-7; 7 bases fit TRBD1. This CDR3 comprises 14 residues. The ends lost 0 bases at V and 2 bases at J; junction bases unmatched: 1. CDR1 is SGHVS, CDR2 FNYEAQ, per germline. CDR3 in amino acids: CASSLAGTAYEQYF. The CDR3 DNA reads as TGTGCCAGCAGCTTAGCCGGGACAGCCTACGAGCAGTACTTC.

The chain uses TRBV4-3 and TRBJ1-1, with D possibly being TRBD1 (6 bases). The CDR3 extends over 13 amino acids. Germline V CDR1 and CDR2: LGHNA, YSLEER. Trimming cost V 0 bases and J 8 bases, with 10 bases left between them. This chain's CDR3 is CASSQDGGGEAFF. The DNA of the CDR3 is TGCGCCAGCAGCCAAGATGGGGGCGGGGAAGCTTTCTTT.

V usage is TRBV7-2 and J usage is TRBJ2-1, with 11 bases fitting TRBD2. J gave up 1 base and V 5 bases, and 7 bases lay outside the gene matches. Germline CDR1 reads SGHTA; CDR2 reads FQGNSA. This CDR3 comprises 17 residues. This CDR3 reads CASSPRTSGLSYNEQFF. In nucleotides, the CDR3 is TGTGCCAGCAGCCCCCGGACTAGCGGGTTGTCCTACAATGAGCAGTTCTTC.

This clone was picked up a small number of times. The chain joins TRBV18 to TRBJ1-2; D ambiguous. CDR3 length equals 13 residues. V was pared by 2 bases and J by 2 bases, with 6 bases between. CDR1 is KGHSH and CDR2 is LQKENI in the germline V gene. The DNA for the CDR3 is TGTGCCAGCTCACCAGGGCCCAACTATGGCTACACCTTC. This encodes CASSPGPNYGYTF. The full variable domain, completed using reference TRBV18 and TRBJ1-2, is NAGVMQNPRHLVRRRGQEARLRCSPMKGHSHVYWYRQLPEEGLKFMVYLQKENIIDESGMPKERFSAEFPKEGPSILRIQQVVRGDSAAYFCASSPGPNYGYTFGSGTRLTVV.

The chain joins TRBV9 to TRBJ1-5; D not certain. The CDR3 covers 14 residues. V was trimmed by 4 bases and J by 8 bases, leaving 16 bases between them. Germline loops: CDR1 SGDLS, CDR2 YYNGEE. The CDR3 loop reads CASSIGTDQKPQHF. The CDR3 DNA sequence: TGTGCCAGCAGCATAGGAACAGACCAAAAGCCCCAGCATTTT.

This clone has only a few counts. This chain joins TRBV10-3 and TRBJ2-7, with unresolved D. V lost 10 bases to trimming and J lost 5 bases, with 9 bases between them. Germline V gives CDR1 ENHRY, CDR2 SYGVKD. CDR3 size: 10 residues. The CDR3 DNA follows: TGTGCCACCATAGTCCACGAGCAGTACTTC. Translating it yields CATIVHEQYF.

V usage is TRBV7-2 and J usage is TRBJ1-6; D gene unclear. Germline V gene sequence: CDR1 SGHTA, CDR2 FQGNSA. V was pared by 5 bases and J by 4 bases, with 12 bases between. The CDR3 is 15 amino acids. The CDR3 spells CASSRIRGYNSPLHF. DNA of the CDR3: TGTGCCAGCAGCCGTATTCGAGGTTATAATTCACCCCTCCACTTT.

This clone showed up just a few times. The chain employs TRBV5-1 and TRBJ2-3; tentatively, D is TRBD2 (6 bases). Between the trimmed V and J ends, which lost 4 bases and 0 bases, there was a span of 15 bases. CDR1 and CDR2 from the germline V gene are SGHRS and YFSETQ. This CDR3 is 16 amino acids long. The CDR3 sequence is CASSVGTSSSTDTQYF. The CDR3 DNA reads TGCGCCAGCAGCGTCGGGACTTCATCCAGCACAGATACGCAGTATTTT.

This clone showed up just a few times. The chain recombines TRBV4-3 with TRBJ2-3, with 7 bases matching TRBD1. The V gene end was trimmed by 1 base and the J gene end by 0 bases; junction bases not matched to a gene: 4. Germline V gene sequence: CDR1 LGHNA, CDR2 YSLEER. The CDR3 spans 16 residues. CDR3 nucleotide sequence: TGCGCCAGCAGCCAAGGGACAGGAACAAGCACAGATACGCAGTATTTT. Protein sequence: CASSQGTGTSTDTQYF.

This clone was seen just once. The CDR3 reads CASSVEPDSSSPLHF. Here the CDR3 DNA reads TGTGCCAGCAGCGTAGAACCGGACAGTAGTTCACCCCTCCACTTT. The chain carries TRBV9 and TRBJ1-6; D is possibly TRBD1 (6 bases). The CDR3 loop spans 15 amino acids. The ends were cut back, 0 bases at V and 9 bases at J, with 13 bases in the middle. Germline V gene lookup returns CDR1 SGDLS and CDR2 YYNGEE.

The V gene is TRBV4-3, the J gene TRBJ2-7, with 9 nucleotides matching TRBD2. This CDR3 has 15 amino acids. V was pared by 4 bases and J by 2 bases, with 6 bases of the junction left unmatched. Germline V gene data show CDR1 as LGHNA and CDR2 as YSLEER. The CDR3 loop is CASSRGLAHAYEQYF. CDR3 DNA sequence: TGCGCCAGCAGCCGTGGACTAGCGCACGCCTACGAGCAGTACTTC.

This clone was picked up a small number of times. The CDR3 bases are TGTGCCAGCAGTTTATACAGGAACACTGAAGCTTTCTTT. It yields the protein CASSLYRNTEAFF. The gene calls are TRBV27 and TRBJ1-1; D unclear. Germline CDR1 is MNHEY and CDR2 is SMNVEV (reference sequence). CDR3 length equals 13 residues. With 1 base removed from V and 1 base from J, the gap between germline ends came to 4 bases.

The rearrangement links TRBV6-6 to TRBJ2-2; 11 positions match TRBD1. Germline assignment: CDR1 MNHNY and CDR2 SVGAGI (reference sequence). The V segment lost 6 bases and the J segment 5 bases; nucleotides outside the gene matches: 8. The CDR3 spans 16 residues. The CDR3 is CASSTDRGRLTGELFF. The CDR3 coding sequence is TGTGCCAGCAGCACGGACAGGGGGCGCTTGACCGGGGAGCTGTTTTTT.

The V and J genes are TRBV4-1 and TRBJ2-7, with D perhaps TRBD2 (6 bases). The CDR3 is 14 amino acids. V was shortened by 3 bases and J by 2 bases, with 11 bases between the two germline ends. Germline values: CDR1 MGHRA, CDR2 YSYEKL. CDR3 bases: TGCGCCAGCAGCCAGCAGGGACTCGCCTACGAGCAGTACTTC. Encoded protein: CASSQQGLAYEQYF.

The V call is TRBV5-1, the J call TRBJ2-7, with D possibly TRBD2 on 5 matching bases. The CDR3 is 14 amino acids. The V end lost 2 bases, the J end lost 0 bases, and 9 bases lay between the germline ends. CDR1 and CDR2 (germline): SGHRS, YFSETQ. CDR3 region: CASSFRTSSYEQYF. CDR3 nucleotide sequence: TGCGCCAGCAGCTTTAGAACTAGCTCCTACGAGCAGTACTTC.

The chain has TRBV7-2 and TRBJ2-3; 7 bases are shared with TRBD2. Per germline, CDR1 SGHTA and CDR2 FQGNSA. The ends lost 4 bases at V and 7 bases at J; junction bases unmatched: 11. This CDR3 is 15 amino acids long. The CDR3 coding sequence is TGTGCCAGCAGCTCCCGCGGCGGGGGATCTAATACGCAGTATTTT. It translates to CASSSRGGGSNTQYF. Drawing the rest from reference TRBV7-2 and TRBJ2-3, the complete variable domain is GAGVSQSPSNKVTEKGKDVELRCDPISGHTALYWYRQSLGQGLEFLIYFQGNSAPDKSGLPSDRFSAERTGGSVSTLTIQRTQQEDSAVYLCASSSRGGGSNTQYFGPGTRLTVL.

In this sample, this clone turned up a few times. The chain recombines TRBV6-5 with TRBJ2-5, with 8 bases fitting TRBD1. Per germline, CDR1 MNHEY and CDR2 SVGAGI. The CDR3 contains 16 residues. The V segment lost 2 bases and the J segment 4 bases; nucleotides outside the gene matches: 9. The DNA of the CDR3 is TGTGCCAGCAGTTACCGAGGACAGGGACCTCGAGAGACCCAGTACTTC. The encoded protein is CASSYRGQGPRETQYF.

The J gene is TRBJ2-7, the V gene TRBV28; TRBD1 matches at 9 bases. J gave up 5 bases and V 6 bases, and 8 bases lay outside the gene matches. CDR3 length: 14 residues. Germline V gene lookup returns CDR1 MDHEN and CDR2 SYDVKM. CDR3 sequence (DNA): TGTGCCAGCAGGGGGACAGGGCTTATCCACGAGCAGTACTTC. Translated, it gives CASRGTGLIHEQYF.

The chain uses TRBV27 and TRBJ2-7; 12 bases are shared with TRBD1. The length of the CDR3 is 14 residues. V dropped 7 bases and J dropped 2; count of bases not matched to a gene: 3. Germline V gene sequence: CDR1 MNHEY, CDR2 SMNVEV (reference sequence). The CDR3 nucleotides read TGTGCCAGCACGGGACAGGGGGCCGCCTACGAGCAGTACTTC. Protein: CASTGQGAAYEQYF.

This clone was detected only a few times. The V call is TRBV6-1, the J call TRBJ1-6; maybe TRBD1 (6 bases). In germline, CDR1 is MNHNS, CDR2 SASEGT. V lost 8 bases and J lost 7, with 12 bases in between. CDR3 size: 13 residues. For the CDR3, the DNA is TGTGCCAGCCAAGGGACATCCAATTCACCCCTCCACTTT. It encodes CASQGTSNSPLHF.

This clone was seen only a few times. The chain uses TRBV14 and TRBJ1-4, with 8 bases matching TRBD1. The CDR3 is 14 amino acids. Germline V gene sequence: CDR1 SGHDN, CDR2 FVKESK. V shed 4 bases and J 5 bases; nucleotides not matched to a gene: 3. CDR3 nucleotide sequence: TGTGCCAGCAGCCTCGGACAGGGAAATGAAAAACTGTTTTTT. Its translation is CASSLGQGNEKLFF.

The gene calls are TRBV19 and TRBJ1-5; no firm D call. The germline V and J ends were trimmed by 3 bases and 7 bases, with 10 bases remaining between them. This CDR3 is 13 amino acids long. Germline V gene sequence: CDR1 LNHDA, CDR2 SQIVND (reference sequence). CDR3 DNA sequence: TGTGCCAGTAGTATCAGATCCCCCCAGCCCCAGCATTTT. This codes for CASSIRSPQPQHF.

This clone has just a few counts. This chain connects TRBV11-2 to TRBJ1-2; no clear D gene. The CDR3 is 16 residues long. Germline V gives CDR1 SGHAT, CDR2 FQNNGV. The V and J ends lost 6 bases and 3 bases respectively, with 20 bases between them. The CDR3 bases are TGTGCCAGCAGTTCGCACGCCGGGGAGCCTTACTATGGCTACACCTTC. As protein: CASSSHAGEPYYGYTF.

A word on this clone: The junction shows a germline mismatch at one end, possibly a read error. CDR3 sequence (DNA): TGTGCTGGTGGTTTGGTACAGGGAAGCAATCAGCCCCAGCATTTT. It translates to CAGGLVQGSNQPQHF. This chain connects TRBV12-5 to TRBJ1-5; the D gene is possibly TRBD1 (6 bases). Germline assignment: CDR1 LGHNT and CDR2 FRNRAP. The CDR3 contains 15 residues. Based on the CDR3 plus reference TRBV12-5 and TRBJ1-5, the full variable domain is DARVTQTPRHKVTEMGQEVTMRCQPILGHNTVFWYRQTMMQGLELLAYFRNRAPLDDSGMPKDRFSAEMPDATLATLKIQPSEPRDSAVYFCAGGLVQGSNQPQHFGDGTRLSIL.

This clone was counted only a few times. V is TRBV4-3 and J is TRBJ1-1; 10 nucleotides line up with TRBD1. The CDR3 runs 15 residues. V lost 0 bases, J lost 4 bases, and 2 bases stayed unmatched. CDR1 and CDR2 (germline): LGHNA, YSLEER. CDR3 sequence (DNA): TGCGCCAGCAGCCAAGATCGGGACAGGGGCACTGAAGCTTTCTTT. Translating it yields CASSQDRDRGTEAFF.

The chain has TRBV4-1 and TRBJ1-2, with 7 bases lining up with TRBD1. V lost 3 bases to trimming and J lost 4 bases; unmatched junction nucleotides: 11. This CDR3 is 16 amino acids long. Per the germline V gene, CDR1 is MGHRA and CDR2 is YSYEKL. The DNA of the CDR3 is TGCGCCAGCAGCCATCCTGAGGGACAGACTTTCTATGGCTACACCTTC. This codes for CASSHPEGQTFYGYTF.

This clone was seen only a few times. The chain carries TRBV27 and TRBJ1-4; D gene ambiguous. Germline V gene sequence: CDR1 MNHEY, CDR2 SMNVEV (reference sequence). The CDR3 covers 14 residues. V gave up 0 bases and J gave up 8 bases, with 10 bases separating them. The CDR3 protein is CASSLSRRNEKLFF. The CDR3 bases are TGTGCCAGCAGTTTATCGCGGAGGAACGAAAAACTGTTTTTT.